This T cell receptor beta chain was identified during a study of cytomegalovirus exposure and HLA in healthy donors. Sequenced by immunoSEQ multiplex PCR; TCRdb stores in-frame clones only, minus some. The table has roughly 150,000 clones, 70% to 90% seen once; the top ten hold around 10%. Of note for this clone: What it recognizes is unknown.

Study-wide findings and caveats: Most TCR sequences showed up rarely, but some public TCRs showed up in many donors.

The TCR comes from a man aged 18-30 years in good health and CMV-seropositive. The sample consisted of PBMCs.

CDR3 sequence (DNA): TGTGCCTGGACCTCGGGACAGCACTCCTACAATGAGCAGTTCTTC. Amino acids: CAWTSGQHSYNEQFF. The V gene is TRBV30, the J gene TRBJ2-1, with 7 bases that match TRBD1. The germline V gene has CDR1 GTSNPN and CDR2 SVGIG (reference sequence). The CDR3 length is 15 residues. Germline trimming cut 4 bases from V and 0 bases from J; bases unmatched to any gene: 6.